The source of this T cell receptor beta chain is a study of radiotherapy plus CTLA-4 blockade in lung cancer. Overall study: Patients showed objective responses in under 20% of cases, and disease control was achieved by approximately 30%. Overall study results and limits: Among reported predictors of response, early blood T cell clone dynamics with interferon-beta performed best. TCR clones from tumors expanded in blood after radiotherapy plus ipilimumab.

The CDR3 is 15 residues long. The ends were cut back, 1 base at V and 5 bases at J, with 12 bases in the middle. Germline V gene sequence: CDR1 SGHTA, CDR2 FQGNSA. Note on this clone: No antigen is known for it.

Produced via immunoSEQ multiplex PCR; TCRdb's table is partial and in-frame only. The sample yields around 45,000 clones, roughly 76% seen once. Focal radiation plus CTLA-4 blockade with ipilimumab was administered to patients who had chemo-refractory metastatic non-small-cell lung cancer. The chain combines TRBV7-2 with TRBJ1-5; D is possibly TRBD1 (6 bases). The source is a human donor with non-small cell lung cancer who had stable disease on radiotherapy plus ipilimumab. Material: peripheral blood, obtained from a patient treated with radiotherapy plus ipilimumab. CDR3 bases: TGTGCCAGCAGCTTAGGTGGACAGCGTTATCAGCCCCAGCATTTT. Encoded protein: CASSLGGQRYQPQHF.